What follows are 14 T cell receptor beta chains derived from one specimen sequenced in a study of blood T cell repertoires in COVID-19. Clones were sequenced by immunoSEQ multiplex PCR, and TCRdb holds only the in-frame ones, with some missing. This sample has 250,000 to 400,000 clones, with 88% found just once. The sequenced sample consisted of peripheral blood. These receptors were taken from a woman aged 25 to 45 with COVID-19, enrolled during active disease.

CDR3 nucleotides: TGTGCCAGCAGCTTAGGCACAGGGGGCCAGGGCATTCAGTACTTC. Translating gives CASSLGTGGQGIQYF. V gene TRBV7-2 combines with J gene TRBJ2-4; TRBD1 agrees at 9 bases. Germline values: CDR1 SGHTA, CDR2 FQGNSA. This CDR3 is built from 15 residues. V was pared by 1 base and J by 9 bases, with 7 bases of the junction left unmatched. Drawing the rest from reference TRBV7-2 and TRBJ2-4, the complete variable domain is GAGVSQSPSNKVTEKGKDVELRCDPISGHTALYWYRQSLGQGLEFLIYFQGNSAPDKSGLPSDRFSAERTGGSVSTLTIQRTQQEDSAVYLCASSLGTGGQGIQYFGAGTRLSVL.

The CDR3 sequence: CASSTRRLAGGGTDTQYF. The CDR3, as DNA: TGTGCCAGCAGCACCCGAAGACTAGCGGGGGGCGGCACAGATACGCAGTATTTT. The chain has TRBV11-3 and TRBJ2-3; 13 nucleotides align to TRBD2. Germline V gene sequence: CDR1 SGHNT, CDR2 YENEEA. The CDR3 runs to 18 residues. V lost 5 bases and J lost 1; bases outside the gene matches: 9. Full variable domain (remainder filled in from reference TRBV11-3 and TRBJ2-3): EAGVVQSPRYKIIEKKQPVAFWCNPISGHNTLYWYLQNLGQGPELLIRYENEEAVDDSQLPKDRFSAERLKGVDSTLKIQPAELGDSAVYLCASSTRRLAGGGTDTQYFGPGTRLTVL.

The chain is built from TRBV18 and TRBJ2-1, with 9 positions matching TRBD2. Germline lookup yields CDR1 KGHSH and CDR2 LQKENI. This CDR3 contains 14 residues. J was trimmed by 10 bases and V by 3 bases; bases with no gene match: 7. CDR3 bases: TGTGCCAGCTCACCTGGGACTAGCCCTCGAGAGCAGTTCTTC. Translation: CASSPGTSPREQFF.

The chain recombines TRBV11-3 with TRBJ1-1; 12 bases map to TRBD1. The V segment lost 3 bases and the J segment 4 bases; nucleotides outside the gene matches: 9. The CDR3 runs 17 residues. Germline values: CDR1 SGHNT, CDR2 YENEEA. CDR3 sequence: CASSFPGTGGPRTEAFF. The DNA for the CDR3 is TGTGCCAGCAGCTTTCCCGGGACAGGGGGCCCCCGCACTGAAGCTTTCTTT.

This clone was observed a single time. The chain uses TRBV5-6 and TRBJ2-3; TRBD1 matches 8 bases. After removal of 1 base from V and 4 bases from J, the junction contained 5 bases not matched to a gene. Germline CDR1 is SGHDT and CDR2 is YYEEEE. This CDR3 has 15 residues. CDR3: CASSLLGTGPDTQYF. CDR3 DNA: TGTGCCAGCAGCTTGTTAGGGACAGGTCCAGATACGCAGTATTTT.

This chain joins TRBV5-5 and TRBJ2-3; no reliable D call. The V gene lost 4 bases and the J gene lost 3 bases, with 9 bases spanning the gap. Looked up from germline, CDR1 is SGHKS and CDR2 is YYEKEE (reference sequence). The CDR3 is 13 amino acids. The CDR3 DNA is TGTGCCAGCAGCCTACTCCAAACAGATACGCAGTATTTT. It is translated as CASSLLQTDTQYF.

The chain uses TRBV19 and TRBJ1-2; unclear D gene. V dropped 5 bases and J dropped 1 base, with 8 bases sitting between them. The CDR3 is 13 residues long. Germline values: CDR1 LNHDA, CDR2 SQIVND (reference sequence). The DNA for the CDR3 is TGTGCCAGTAGTCAACGGGGTAACTATGGCTACACCTTC. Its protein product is CASSQRGNYGYTF. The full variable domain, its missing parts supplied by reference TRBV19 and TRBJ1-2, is DGGITQSPKYLFRKEGQNVTLSCEQNLNHDAMYWYRQDPGQGLRLIYYSQIVNDFQKGDIAEGYSVSREKKESFPLTVTSAQKNPTAFYLCASSQRGNYGYTFGSGTRLTVV.

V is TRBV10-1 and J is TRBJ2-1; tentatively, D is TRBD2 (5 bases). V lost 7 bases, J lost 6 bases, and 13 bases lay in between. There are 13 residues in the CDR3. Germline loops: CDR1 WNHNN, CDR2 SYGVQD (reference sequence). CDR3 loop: CASTAGLSNEQFF. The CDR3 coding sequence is TGCGCCAGCACTGCAGGACTGTCCAATGAGCAGTTCTTC.

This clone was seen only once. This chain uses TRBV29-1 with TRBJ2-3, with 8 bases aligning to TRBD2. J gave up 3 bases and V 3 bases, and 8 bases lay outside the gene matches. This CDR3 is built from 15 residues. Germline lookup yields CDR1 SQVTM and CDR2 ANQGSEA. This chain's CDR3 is CSVEGLGLWTDTQYF. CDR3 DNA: TGCAGCGTTGAGGGACTAGGGCTTTGGACAGATACGCAGTATTTT.

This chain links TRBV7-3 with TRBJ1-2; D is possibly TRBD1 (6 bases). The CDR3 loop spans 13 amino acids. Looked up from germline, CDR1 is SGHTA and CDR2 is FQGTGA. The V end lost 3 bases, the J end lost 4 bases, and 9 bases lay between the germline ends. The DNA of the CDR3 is TGTGCCAGCAGCTTTGGCAGGGGCTATGGCTACACCTTC. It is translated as CASSFGRGYGYTF.

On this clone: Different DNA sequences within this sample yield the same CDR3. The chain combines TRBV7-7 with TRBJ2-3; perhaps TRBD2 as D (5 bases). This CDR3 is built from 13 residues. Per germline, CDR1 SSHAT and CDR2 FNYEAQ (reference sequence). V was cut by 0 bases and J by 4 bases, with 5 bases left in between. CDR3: CASSLAEADTQYF. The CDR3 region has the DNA TGTGCCAGCAGCTTAGCGGAGGCAGATACGCAGTATTTT. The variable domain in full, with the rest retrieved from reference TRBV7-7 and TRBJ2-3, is GAGVSQSPRYKVTKRGQDVTLRCDPISSHATLYWYQQALGQGPEFLTYFNYEAQPDKSGLPSDRFSAERPEGSISTLTIQRTEQRDSAMYRCASSLAEADTQYFGPGTRLTVL.

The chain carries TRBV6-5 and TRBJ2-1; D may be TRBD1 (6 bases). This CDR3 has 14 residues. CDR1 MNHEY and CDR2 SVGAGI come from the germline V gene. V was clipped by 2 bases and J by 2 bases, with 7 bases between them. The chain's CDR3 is CASSYDRTYNEQFF. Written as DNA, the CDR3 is TGTGCCAGCAGTTACGACAGGACCTACAATGAGCAGTTCTTC.

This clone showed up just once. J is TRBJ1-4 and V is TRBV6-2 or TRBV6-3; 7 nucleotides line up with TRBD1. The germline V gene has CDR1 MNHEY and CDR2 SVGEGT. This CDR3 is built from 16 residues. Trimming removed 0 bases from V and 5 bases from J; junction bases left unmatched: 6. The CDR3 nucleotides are TGTGCCAGCAGTTACTCCGGGACAGACCTAAATGAAAAACTGTTTTTT. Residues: CASSYSGTDLNEKLFF.

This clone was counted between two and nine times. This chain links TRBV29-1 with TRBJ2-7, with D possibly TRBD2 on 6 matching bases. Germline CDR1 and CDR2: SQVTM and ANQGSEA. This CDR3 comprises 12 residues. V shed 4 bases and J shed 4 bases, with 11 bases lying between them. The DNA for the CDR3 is TGCAGCGTTGGGGCGGGAACATACGAGCAGTACTTC. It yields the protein CSVGAGTYEQYF.